The present T cell receptor (beta chain) was sequenced within a study of tumor T cells in aggressive B-cell lymphoma. The CDR3 runs to 13 residues. Deletions cut 0 bases from V and 5 bases from J, with 7 bases between. Germline CDR1 is MNHNS and CDR2 is SASEGT. Only in-frame clones appear in the TCRdb table, and some are missing; sequencing was by immunoSEQ multiplex PCR. This sample has 4,000 to 5,000 clones, with roughly 90% found just once. This clone appeared a few times. This TCR derives from an adult with diffuse large B cell lymphoma. Sequencing was performed on tumor tissue. The rearrangement uses TRBV6-1 and TRBJ1-2; the D is unclear. The CDR3 protein is CASSEARGYGYTF. The CDR3 region has the DNA TGTGCCAGCAGTGAAGCGAGAGGATATGGCTACACCTTC.